The T cell receptor (beta chain) described here comes from a study of T cells in Graves' hyperthyroidism and ophthalmopathy. Study findings and constraints: Most clonotypes that expanded in the thyroid above 0.001 also showed up in blood.

A note on this clonotype: Its cognate antigen is unknown.

The CDR3 consists of 14 residues. V gave up 5 bases and J gave up 9 bases, with 17 bases separating them. Exclusion followed for patients with uncontrolled infection, other autoimmune disease, pregnancy or lactation. RNA transcripts gave rise to amplified TCR beta CDR3 regions. The study used the HTBI primer set for a first-round RT-PCR of the TCR CDR3. TCRdb called the multiplex PCR reads again in MiXCR, with one record for every CDR3 protein. Of hundreds of thousands of distinct CDR3 sequences detected, just under 45% appear once; the ten largest clones hold 6.5% to 9%. This sequence originates from an adult man with Graves' disease, either hyperthyroidism or ophthalmopathy (not recorded which). The chain employs TRBV12-3 or TRBV12-4 and TRBJ1-5; possible D gene TRBD1, 5 bases. The sample was peripheral blood or thyroid tissue (not recorded which). CDR3 coding DNA: TGTGCCAGCAGTCCCCCGGGAGGGGATATGCCCCAGCATTTT. Its protein is CASSPPGGDMPQHF.